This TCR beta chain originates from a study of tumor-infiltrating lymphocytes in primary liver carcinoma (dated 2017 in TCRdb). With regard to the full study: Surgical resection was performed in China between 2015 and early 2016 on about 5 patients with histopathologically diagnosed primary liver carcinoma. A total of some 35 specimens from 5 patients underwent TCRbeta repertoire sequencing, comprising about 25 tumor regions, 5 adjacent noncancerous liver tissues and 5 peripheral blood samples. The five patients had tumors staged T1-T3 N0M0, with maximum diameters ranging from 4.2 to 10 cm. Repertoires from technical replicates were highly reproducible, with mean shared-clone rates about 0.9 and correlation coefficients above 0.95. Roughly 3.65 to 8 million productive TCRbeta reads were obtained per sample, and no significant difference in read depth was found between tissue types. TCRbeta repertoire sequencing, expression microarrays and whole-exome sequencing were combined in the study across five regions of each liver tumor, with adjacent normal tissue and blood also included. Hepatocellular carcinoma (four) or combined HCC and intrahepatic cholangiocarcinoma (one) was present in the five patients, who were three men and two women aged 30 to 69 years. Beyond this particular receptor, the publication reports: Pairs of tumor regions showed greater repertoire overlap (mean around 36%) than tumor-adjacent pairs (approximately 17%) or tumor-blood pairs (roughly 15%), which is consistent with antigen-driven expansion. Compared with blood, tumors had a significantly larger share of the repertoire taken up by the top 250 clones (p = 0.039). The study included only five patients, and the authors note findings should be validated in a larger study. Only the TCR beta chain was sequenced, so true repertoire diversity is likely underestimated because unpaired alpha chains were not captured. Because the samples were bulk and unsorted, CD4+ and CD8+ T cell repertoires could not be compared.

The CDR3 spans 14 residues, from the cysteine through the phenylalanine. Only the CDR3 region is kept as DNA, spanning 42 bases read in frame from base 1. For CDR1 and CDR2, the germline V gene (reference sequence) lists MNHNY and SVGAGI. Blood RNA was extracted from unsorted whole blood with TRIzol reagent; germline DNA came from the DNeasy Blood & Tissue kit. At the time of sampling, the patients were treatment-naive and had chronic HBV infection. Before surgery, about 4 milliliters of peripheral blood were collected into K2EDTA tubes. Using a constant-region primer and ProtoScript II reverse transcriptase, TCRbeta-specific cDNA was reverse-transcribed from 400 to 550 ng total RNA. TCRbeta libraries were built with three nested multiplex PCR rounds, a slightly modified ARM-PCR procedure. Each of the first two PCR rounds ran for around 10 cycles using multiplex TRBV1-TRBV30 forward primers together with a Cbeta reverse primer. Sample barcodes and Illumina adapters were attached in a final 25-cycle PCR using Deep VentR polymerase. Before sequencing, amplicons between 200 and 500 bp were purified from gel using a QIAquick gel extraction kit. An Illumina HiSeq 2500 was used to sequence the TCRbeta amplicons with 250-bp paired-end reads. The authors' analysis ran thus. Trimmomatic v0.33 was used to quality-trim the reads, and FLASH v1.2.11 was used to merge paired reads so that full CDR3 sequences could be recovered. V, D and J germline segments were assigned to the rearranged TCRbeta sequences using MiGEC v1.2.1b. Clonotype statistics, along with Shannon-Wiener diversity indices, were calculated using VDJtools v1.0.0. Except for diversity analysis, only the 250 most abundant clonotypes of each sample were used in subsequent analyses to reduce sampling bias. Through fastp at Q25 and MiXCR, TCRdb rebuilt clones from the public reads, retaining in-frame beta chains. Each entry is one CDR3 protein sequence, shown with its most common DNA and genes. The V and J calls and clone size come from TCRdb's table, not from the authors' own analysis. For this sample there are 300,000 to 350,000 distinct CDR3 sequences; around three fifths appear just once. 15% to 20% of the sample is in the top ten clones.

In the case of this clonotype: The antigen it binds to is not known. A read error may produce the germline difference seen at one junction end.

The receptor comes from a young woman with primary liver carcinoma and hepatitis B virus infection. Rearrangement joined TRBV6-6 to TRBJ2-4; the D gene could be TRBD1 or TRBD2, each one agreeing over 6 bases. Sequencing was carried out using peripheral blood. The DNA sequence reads TGTGCCAGCAGTTACCGGCGGGACAAGGACATTCGGTACTTC. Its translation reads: CASSYRRDKDIRYF.